This T cell receptor (beta chain) came from a study of blood T cell repertoires in COVID-19. Study as a whole: Sites in the United States, Italy and Spain provided acute and convalescent COVID-19 samples.

The CDR3 covers 19 residues. Per the germline V gene, CDR1 is SGHRS and CDR2 is YFSETQ. Losses at the gene ends were 4 bases for V and 5 bases for J; bases not matched to a gene: 14. Profiling relied on immunoSEQ multiplex PCR, and the TCRdb table lists in-frame clones only, not all of them. The sample records about 120,000 clones, roughly 84% being singletons. This sequence was found in a woman in her twenties or thirties who had recovered from COVID-19. This chain links TRBV5-1 with TRBJ2-2, with 13 bases identical to TRBD2. What was sequenced was PBMCs or T cells enriched from blood (not recorded which). In DNA, the CDR3 is TGCGCCAGCAGCCCCACCGGGACTAGCGGGATCTGGGGGACCGGGGAGCTGTTTTTT. This sequence encodes CASSPTGTSGIWGTGELFF.